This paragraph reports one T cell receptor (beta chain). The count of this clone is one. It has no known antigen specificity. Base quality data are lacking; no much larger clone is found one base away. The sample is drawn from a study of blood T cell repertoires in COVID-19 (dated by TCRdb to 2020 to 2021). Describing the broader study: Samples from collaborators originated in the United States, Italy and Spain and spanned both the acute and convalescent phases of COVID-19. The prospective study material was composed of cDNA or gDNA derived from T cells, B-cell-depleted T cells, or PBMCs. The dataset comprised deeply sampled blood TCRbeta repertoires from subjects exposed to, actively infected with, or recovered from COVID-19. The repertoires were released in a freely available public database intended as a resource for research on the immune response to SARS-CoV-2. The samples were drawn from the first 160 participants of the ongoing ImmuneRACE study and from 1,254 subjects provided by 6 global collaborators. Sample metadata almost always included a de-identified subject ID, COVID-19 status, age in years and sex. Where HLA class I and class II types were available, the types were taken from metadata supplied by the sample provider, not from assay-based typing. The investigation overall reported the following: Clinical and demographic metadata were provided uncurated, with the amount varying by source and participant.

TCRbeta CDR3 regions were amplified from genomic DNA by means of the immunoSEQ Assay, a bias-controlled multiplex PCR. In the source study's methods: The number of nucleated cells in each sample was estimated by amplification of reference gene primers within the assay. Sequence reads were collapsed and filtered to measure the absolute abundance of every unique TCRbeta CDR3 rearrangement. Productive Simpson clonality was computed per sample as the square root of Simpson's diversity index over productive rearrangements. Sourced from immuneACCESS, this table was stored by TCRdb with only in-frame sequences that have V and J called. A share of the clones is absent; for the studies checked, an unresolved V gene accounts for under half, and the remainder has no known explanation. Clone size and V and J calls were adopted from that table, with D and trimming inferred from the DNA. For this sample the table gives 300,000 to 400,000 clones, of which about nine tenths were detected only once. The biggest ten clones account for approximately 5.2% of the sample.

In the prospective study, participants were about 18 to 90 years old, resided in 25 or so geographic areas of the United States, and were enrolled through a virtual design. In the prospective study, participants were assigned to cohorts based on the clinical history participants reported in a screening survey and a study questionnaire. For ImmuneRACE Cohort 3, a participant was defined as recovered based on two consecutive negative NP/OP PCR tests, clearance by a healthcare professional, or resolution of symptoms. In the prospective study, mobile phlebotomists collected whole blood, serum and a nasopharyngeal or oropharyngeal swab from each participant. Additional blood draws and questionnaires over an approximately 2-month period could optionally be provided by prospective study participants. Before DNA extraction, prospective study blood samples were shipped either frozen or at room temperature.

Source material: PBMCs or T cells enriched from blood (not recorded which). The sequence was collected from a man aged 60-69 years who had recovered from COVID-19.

The CDR3 loop reads CASSYVLAGVYEQYF. The nucleotide sequence reads TGTGCCAGCAGTTACGTGCTAGCGGGAGTCTACGAGCAGTACTTC. Rearrangement joined TRBV6-2 or TRBV6-3 to TRBJ2-7, with 10 bases aligning to TRBD2. The CDR3 covers 15 residues, taking in both the cysteine and the phenylalanine. The CDR3 DNA has 45 bases and is translated from base 1. Germline trimming amounts to 2 bases on V and 3 bases on J, with 4 as the count of junction bases outside the gene matches. CDR1 and CDR2 are drawn from the germline V gene: MNHEY, SVGEGT.